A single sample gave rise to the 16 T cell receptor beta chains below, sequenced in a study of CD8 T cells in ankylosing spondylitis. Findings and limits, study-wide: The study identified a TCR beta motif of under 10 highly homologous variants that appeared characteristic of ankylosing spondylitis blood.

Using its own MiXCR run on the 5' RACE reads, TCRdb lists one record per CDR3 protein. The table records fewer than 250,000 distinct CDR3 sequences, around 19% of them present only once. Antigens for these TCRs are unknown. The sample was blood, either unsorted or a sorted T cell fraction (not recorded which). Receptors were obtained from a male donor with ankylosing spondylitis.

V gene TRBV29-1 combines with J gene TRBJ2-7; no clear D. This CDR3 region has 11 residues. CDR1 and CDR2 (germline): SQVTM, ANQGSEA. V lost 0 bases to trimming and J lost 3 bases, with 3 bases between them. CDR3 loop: CSVEDIYEQYF. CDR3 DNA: TGCAGCGTTGAAGATATCTACGAGCAGTACTTC.

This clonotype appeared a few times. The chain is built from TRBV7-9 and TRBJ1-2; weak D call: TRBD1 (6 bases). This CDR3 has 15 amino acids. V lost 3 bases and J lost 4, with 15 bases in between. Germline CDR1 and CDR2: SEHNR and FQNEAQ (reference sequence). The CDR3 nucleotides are TGTGCCAGCAGCTTCCAGGGGCAGGCCCTCTATGGCTACACCTTC. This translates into CASSFQGQALYGYTF.

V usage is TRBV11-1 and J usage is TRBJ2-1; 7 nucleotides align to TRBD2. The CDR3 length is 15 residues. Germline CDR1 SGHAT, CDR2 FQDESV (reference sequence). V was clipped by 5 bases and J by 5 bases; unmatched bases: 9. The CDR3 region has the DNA TGTGCCAGCAGCCCCACCGTGCGGGGGAACAATGAGCAGTTCTTC. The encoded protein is CASSPTVRGNNEQFF. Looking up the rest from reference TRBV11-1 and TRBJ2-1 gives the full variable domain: EAEVAQSPRYKITEKSQAVAFWCDPISGHATLYWYRQILGQGPELLVQFQDESVVDDSQLPKDRFSAERLKGVDSTLKIQPAELGDSAMYLCASSPTVRGNNEQFFGPGTRLTVL.

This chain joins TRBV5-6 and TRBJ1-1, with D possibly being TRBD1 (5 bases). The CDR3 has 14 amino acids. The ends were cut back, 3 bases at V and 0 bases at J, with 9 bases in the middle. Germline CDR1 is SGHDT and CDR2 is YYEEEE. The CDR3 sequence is CASSYGDVNTEAFF. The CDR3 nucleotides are TGTGCCAGCAGCTACGGGGACGTGAACACTGAAGCTTTCTTT.

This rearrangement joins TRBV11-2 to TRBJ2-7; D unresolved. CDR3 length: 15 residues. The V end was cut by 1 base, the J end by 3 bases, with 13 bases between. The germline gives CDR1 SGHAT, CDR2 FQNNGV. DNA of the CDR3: TGTGCCAGCAGCTTAGTTCCAGGATGGAGCTACGAGCAGTACTTC. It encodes CASSLVPGWSYEQYF.

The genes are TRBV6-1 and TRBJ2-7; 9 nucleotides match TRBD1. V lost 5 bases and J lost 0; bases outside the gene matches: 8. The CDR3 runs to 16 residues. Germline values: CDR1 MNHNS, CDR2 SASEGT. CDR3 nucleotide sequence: TGTGCCAGCAGTCCGAGACAGGGGGTGTCCTCCTACGAGCAGTACTTC. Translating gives CASSPRQGVSSYEQYF.

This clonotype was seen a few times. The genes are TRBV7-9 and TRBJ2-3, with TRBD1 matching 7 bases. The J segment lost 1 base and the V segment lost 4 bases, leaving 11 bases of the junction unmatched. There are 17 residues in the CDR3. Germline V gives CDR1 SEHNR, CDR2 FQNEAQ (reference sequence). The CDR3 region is CASSSNPTGDGTDTQYF. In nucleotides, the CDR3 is TGTGCCAGCAGCTCAAATCCTACAGGGGACGGCACAGATACGCAGTATTTT. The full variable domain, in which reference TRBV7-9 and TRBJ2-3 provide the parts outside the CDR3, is DTGVSQNPRHKITKRGQNVTFRCDPISEHNRLYWYRQTLGQGPEFLTYFQNEAQLEKSRLLSDRFSAERPKGSFSTLEIQRTEQGDSAMYLCASSSNPTGDGTDTQYFGPGTRLTVL.

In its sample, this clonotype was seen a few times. The CDR3 bases are TGTGCCAGCAGCTCCTGGGGTGGGACAAATGGGTACAATGAGCAGTTCTTC. Translating it yields CASSSWGGTNGYNEQFF. The rearrangement joins TRBV7-9 to TRBJ2-1; possibly TRBD1 for D (6 bases). The CDR3 contains 17 residues. The V and J ends lost 4 bases and 4 bases respectively, with 20 bases between them. Germline assignment: CDR1 SEHNR and CDR2 FQNEAQ (reference sequence).

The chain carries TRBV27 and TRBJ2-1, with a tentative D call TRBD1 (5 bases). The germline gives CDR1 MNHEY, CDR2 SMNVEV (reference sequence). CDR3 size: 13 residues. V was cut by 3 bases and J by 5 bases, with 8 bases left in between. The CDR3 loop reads CASSFAQDNEQFF. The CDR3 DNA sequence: TGTGCCAGCAGTTTTGCACAGGACAATGAGCAGTTCTTC.

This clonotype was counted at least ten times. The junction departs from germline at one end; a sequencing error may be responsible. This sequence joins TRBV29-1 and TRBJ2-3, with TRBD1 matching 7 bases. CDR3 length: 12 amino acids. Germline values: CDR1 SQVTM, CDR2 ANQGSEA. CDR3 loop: CSVEGQADTQYF. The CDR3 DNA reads TGCAGCGTGGAAGGACAGGCCGATACGCAGTATTTT.

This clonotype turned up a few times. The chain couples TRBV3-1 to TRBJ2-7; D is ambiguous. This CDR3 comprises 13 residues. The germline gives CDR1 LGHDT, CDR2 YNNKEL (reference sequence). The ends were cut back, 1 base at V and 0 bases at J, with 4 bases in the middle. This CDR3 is CASSQVLSYEQYF. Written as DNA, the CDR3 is TGTGCCAGCAGCCAAGTCCTCTCCTACGAGCAGTACTTC.

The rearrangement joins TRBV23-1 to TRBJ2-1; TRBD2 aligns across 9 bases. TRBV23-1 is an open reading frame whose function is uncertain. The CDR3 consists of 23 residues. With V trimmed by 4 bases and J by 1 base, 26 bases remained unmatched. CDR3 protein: CASSRQLYRGSRLAGNSYNEQFF. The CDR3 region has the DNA TGCGCCAGCAGTCGCCAACTTTACAGGGGAAGTAGGCTAGCGGGAAATTCCTACAATGAGCAGTTCTTC.

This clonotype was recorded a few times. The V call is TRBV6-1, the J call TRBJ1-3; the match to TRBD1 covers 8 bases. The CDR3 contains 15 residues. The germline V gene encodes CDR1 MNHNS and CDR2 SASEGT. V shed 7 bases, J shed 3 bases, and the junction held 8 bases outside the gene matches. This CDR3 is CASTDPGTGGNTIYF. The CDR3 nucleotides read TGTGCCAGCACCGACCCCGGGACAGGTGGAAACACCATATATTTT.

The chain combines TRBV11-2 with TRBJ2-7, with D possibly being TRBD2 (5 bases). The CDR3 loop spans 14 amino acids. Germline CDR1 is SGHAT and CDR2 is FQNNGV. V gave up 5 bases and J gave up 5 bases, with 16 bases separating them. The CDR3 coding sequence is TGTGCCAGCAGCCCAGCGATTAGTAGCGACGAGCAGTACTTC. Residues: CASSPAISSDEQYF.

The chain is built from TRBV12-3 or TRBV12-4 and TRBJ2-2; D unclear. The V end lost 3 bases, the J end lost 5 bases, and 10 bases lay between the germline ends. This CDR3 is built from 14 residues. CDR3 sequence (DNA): TGTGCCAGCAGTTTTATGGGGTCAACCGGGGAGCTGTTTTTT. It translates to CASSFMGSTGELFF.

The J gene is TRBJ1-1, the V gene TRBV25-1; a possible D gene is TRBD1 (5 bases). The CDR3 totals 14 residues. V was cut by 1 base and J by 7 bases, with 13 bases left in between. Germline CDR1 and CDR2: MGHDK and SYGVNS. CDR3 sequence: CASSESAVGHEAFF. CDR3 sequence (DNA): TGTGCCAGCAGTGAATCGGCGGTGGGGCATGAAGCTTTCTTT. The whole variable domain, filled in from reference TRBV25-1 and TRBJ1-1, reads EADIYQTPRYLVIGTGKKITLECSQTMGHDKMYWYQQDPGMELHLIHYSYGVNSTEKGDLSSESTVSRIRTEHFPLTLESARPSHTSQYLCASSESAVGHEAFFGQGTRLTVV.